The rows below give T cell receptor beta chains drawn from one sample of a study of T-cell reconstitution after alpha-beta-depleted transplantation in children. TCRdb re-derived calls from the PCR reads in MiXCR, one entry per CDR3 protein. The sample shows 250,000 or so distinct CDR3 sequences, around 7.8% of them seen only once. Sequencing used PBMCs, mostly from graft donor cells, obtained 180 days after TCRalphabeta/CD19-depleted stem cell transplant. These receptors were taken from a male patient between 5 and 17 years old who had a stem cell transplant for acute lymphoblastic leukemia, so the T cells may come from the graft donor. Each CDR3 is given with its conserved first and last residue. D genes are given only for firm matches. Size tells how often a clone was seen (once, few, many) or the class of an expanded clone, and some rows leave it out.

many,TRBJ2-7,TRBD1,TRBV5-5,CASSLGQVYEQYF,TGTGCCAGCAGCCTGGGACAGGTCTACGAGCAGTACTTC
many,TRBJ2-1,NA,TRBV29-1,CSVRGGRYNEQFF,TGCAGCGTTAGGGGGGGGCGATACAATGAGCAGTTCTTC
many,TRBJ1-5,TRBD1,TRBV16,CASSQSRTGGVNQPQHF,TGTGCCAGCAGCCAATCGAGGACAGGGGGTGTCAATCAGCCCCAGCATTTT
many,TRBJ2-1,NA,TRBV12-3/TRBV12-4,CASSGPRDPYNEQFF,TGTGCCAGCAGTGGTCCGAGGGATCCTTACAATGAGCAGTTCTTC
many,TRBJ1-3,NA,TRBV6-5,CASRGWSGNTIYF,TGTGCCAGCAGGGGATGGTCTGGAAACACCATATATTTT
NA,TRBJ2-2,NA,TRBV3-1,CASSQLPLLGTNTGELFF,TGTGCCAGCAGCCAACTTCCGCTATTGGGTACGAACACCGGGGAGCTGTTTTTT
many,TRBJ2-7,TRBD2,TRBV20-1,CSARGFSGGSSYEQYF,TGCAGTGCTAGAGGATTTTCGGGGGGGAGCTCCTACGAGCAGTACTTC
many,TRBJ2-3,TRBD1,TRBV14,CASSPTGPSTDTQYF,TGTGCCAGCAGCCCGACAGGGCCTAGCACAGATACGCAGTATTTT
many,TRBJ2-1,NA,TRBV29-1,CSTAGGRYNEQFF,TGCAGCACTGCGGGTGGTCGGTACAATGAGCAGTTCTTC
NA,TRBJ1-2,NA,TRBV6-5,CASSYSQAYGYTF,TGTGCCAGCAGTTACTCTCAGGCCTATGGCTACACCTTC
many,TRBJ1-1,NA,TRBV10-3,CAIRATLLNTEAFF,TGTGCCATCAGGGCGACACTTTTGAACACTGAAGCTTTCTTT
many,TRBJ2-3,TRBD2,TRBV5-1,CASSLATSGGAHTQYF,TGCGCCAGCAGCTTGGCGACTAGCGGGGGGGCTCATACGCAGTATTTT
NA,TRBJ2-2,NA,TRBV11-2,CASSLRVYTGELFF,TGTGCCAGCAGCTTAAGAGTCTACACCGGGGAGCTGTTTTTT
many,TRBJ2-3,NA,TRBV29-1,CSVESGRERDTQYF,TGCAGCGTTGAGTCCGGCAGGGAAAGGGATACGCAGTATTTT
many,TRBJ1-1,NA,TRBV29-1,CSVAIIQGTQAFF,TGCAGCGTTGCGATCATTCAAGGGACCCAGGCTTTCTTT
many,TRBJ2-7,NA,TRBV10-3,CAIQTGGYEQYF,TGTGCCATCCAGACCGGCGGTTATGAGCAGTACTTC